The clone carrying this TCR beta chain came up many times. The entry originates in a study of early T cells in non-severe SARS-CoV-2 infection. Germline V gene data show CDR1 as SNHLY and CDR2 as FYNNEI. With V trimmed by 5 bases and J by 4 bases, 4 bases remained unmatched. The CDR3 consists of 14 residues. TCRdb independently ran MiXCR on the 5' RACE reads; one entry per CDR3 protein. The repertoire holds under 60,000 distinct CDR3 sequences, with about 10% as singletons. This TCR was recovered from an adult who was a healthcare worker with PCR-confirmed SARS-CoV-2 infection or an uninfected control (not recorded which). The chain joins TRBV2 to TRBJ2-1; 8 positions match TRBD2. What was sequenced was whole blood. The CDR3 spells CASSSGGYYNEQFF. As DNA, the CDR3 is TGTGCCAGCAGTAGCGGGGGCTATTACAATGAGCAGTTCTTC.